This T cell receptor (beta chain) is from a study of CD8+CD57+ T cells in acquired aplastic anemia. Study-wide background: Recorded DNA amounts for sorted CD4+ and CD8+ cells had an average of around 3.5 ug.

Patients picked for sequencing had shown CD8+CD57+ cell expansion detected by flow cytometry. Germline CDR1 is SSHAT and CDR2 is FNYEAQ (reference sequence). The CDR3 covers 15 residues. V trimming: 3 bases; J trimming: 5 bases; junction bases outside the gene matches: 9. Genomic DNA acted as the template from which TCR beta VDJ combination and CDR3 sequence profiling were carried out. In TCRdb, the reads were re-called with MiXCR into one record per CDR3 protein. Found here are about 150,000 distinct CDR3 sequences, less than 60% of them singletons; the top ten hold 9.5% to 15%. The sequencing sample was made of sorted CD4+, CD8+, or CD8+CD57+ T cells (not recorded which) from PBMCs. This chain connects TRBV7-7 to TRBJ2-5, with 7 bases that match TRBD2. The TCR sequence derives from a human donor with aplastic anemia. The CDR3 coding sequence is TGTGCCAGCAGCTTCGGGCGGGAGTCGGGGGAGACCCAGTACTTC. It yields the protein CASSFGRESGETQYF.